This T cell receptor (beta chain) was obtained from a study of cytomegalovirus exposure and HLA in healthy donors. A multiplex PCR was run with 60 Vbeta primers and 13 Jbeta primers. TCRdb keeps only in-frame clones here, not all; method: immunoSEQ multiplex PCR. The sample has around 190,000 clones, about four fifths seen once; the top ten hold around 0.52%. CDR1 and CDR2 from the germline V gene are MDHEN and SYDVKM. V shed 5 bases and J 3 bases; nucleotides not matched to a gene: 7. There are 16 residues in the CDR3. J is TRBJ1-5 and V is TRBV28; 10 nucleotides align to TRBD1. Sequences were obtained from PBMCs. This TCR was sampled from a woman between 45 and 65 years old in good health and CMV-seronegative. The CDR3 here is CASSHRDRGFNQPQHF. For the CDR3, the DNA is TGTGCCAGCAGTCATCGGGACAGGGGATTCAATCAGCCCCAGCATTTT.